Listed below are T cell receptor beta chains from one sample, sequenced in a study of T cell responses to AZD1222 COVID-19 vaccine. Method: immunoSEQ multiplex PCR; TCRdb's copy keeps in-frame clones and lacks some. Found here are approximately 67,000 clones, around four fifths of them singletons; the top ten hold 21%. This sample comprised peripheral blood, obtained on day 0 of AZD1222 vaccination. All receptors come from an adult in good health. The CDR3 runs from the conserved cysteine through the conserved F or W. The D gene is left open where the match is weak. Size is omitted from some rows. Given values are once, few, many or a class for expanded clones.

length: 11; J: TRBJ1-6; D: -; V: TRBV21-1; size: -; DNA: TGTGCCAGCAGCAAAGAGTCACCCCTCCACTTT; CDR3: CASSKESPLHF
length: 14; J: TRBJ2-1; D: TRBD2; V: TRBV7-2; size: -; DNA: TGTGCCAGCAGCTTAGGAAGGTACGGGACTAGTAAGTTCTTC; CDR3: CASSLGRYGTSKFF
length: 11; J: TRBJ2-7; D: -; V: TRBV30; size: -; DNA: TGTGCCTGGAGTGTTCGGTACGAGCAGTACTTC; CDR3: CAWSVRYEQYF
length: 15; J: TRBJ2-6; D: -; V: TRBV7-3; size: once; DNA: TGTGCCAGCAGCTTAACAGGGCTCGGGGCCAACGTCCTGACTTTC; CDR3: CASSLTGLGANVLTF
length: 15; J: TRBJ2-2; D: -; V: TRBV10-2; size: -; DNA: TGCGCCAGCAGTCCCCAGCGGGCTAACACCGGGGAGCTGTTTTTT; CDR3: CASSPQRANTGELFF
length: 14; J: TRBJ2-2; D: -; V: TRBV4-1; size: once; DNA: TGCGCCAGCAGCCAAGATCCTACAGCCGGGGAGCTGTTTTTT; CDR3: CASSQDPTAGELFF
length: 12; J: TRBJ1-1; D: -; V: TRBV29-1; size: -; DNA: TGCAGCGTTGAAAGCTTTGGCACTGAAGCTTTCTTT; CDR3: CSVESFGTEAFF
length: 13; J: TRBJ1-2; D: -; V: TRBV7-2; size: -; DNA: TGTGCCAGCAGCTTAATCGAGGGATATGGCTACACCTTC; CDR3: CASSLIEGYGYTF
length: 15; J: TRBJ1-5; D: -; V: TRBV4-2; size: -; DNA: TGTGCCAGCAGCCAAGGTGTAACAGAAAATCAGCCCCAGCATTTT; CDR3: CASSQGVTENQPQHF
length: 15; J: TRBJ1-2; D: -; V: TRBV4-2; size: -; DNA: TGTGCCAGCAGCCAAGGCTCCACGGTCGACTATGGCTACACCTTC; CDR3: CASSQGSTVDYGYTF
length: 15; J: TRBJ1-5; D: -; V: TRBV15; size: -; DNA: TGTGCCACCTCCGGGGGTGTACCCTTCAATCAGCCCCAGCATTTT; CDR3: CATSGGVPFNQPQHF
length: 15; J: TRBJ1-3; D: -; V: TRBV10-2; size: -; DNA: TGCGCCAGCAGGCCACAGGAGAGCTCTGGAAACACCATATATTTT; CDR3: CASRPQESSGNTIYF
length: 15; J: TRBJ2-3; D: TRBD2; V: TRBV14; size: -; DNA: TGTGCCAGCAGCTGGCTAGCGGGCCTCACAGATACGCAGTATTTT; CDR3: CASSWLAGLTDTQYF
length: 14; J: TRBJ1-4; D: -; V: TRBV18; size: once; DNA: TGTGCCAGCTCCTATCGGAAGGGGGAAGAAAAACTGTTTTTT; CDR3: CASSYRKGEEKLFF
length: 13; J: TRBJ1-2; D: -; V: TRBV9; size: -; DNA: TGTGCCAGCAGCGTAGAGTCAGGGGCTGGCTACACCTTC; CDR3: CASSVESGAGYTF
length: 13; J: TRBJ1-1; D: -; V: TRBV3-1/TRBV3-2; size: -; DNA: TGTGCCAGCAGCCGGGGGTGGGACACTGAAGCTTTCTTT; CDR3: CASSRGWDTEAFF
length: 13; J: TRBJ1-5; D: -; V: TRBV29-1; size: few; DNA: TGCAGCGTTCGAGACAGTAGCAATCAGCCCCAGCATTTT; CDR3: CSVRDSSNQPQHF
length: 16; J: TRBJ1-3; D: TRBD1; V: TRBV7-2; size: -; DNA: TGTGCCAGCAGCTCCCCGGGGGACAGCTCTGGAAACACCATATATTTT; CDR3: CASSSPGDSSGNTIYF
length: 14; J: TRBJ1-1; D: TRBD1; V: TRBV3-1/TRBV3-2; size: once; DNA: TGTGCCAGCAGCCTTGGGGCAGGGGGGACTGAAGCTTTCTTT; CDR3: CASSLGAGGTEAFF
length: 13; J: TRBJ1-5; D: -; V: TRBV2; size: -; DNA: TGTGCCAGCAGGGGGGGCTTCAATCAGCCCCAGCATTTT; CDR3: CASRGGFNQPQHF
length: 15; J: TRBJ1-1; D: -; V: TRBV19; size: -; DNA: TGTGCCACCGCTCGGCAGGGTAGAGGGAACACTGAAGCTTTCTTT; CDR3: CATARQGRGNTEAFF
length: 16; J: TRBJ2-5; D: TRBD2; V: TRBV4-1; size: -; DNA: TGCGCCAGCAGCCAATCGTCGGGAGGGCGCGAAGAGACCCAGTACTTC; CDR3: CASSQSSGGREETQYF
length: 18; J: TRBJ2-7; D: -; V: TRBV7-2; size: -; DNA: TGTGCCAGCAGCTTAGAAGGTCTGGACTACTTTGGGGCGGCCGAGCAGTACTTC; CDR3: CASSLEGLDYFGAAEQYF
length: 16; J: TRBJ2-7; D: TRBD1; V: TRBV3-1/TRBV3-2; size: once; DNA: TGTGCCAGCAGCCAAGGGGGCCACAGGGGTTCCTACGAGCAGTACTTC; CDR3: CASSQGGHRGSYEQYF
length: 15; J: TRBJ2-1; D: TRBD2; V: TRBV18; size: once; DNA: TGTGCCAGCACGTGGGCGGGACTAGCGGTCGGTGAGCAGTTCTTC; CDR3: CASTWAGLAVGEQFF
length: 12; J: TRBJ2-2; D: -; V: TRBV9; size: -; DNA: TGTGCCAGCAGCGTAGGCACCGGGGAGCTGTTTTTT; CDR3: CASSVGTGELFF
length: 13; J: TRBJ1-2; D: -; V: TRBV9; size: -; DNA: TGTGCCAGCAGCGTAGCTTCAGGGTACGGCTACACCTTC; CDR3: CASSVASGYGYTF
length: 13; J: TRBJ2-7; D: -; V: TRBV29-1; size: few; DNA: TGCAGCGTCGCCGTGGGGGGATCCTACGAGCAGTACTTC; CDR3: CSVAVGGSYEQYF
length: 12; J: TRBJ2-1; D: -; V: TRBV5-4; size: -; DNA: TGTGCCAGCAGTCGAGGGGGAAATGAGCAGTTCTTC; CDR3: CASSRGGNEQFF
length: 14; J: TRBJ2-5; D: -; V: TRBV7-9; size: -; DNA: TGTGCCAGCAGCTTACGCAGGGATCAAGAGACCCAGTACTTC; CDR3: CASSLRRDQETQYF
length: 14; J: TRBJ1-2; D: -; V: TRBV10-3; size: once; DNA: TGTGCCATCAGTGATTCGGCAGGGATATATGGCTACACCTTC; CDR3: CAISDSAGIYGYTF
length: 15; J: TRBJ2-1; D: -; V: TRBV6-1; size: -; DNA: TGTGCCAGCAGTGAAGGCTCTAACCCCTACAATGAGCAGTTCTTC; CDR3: CASSEGSNPYNEQFF
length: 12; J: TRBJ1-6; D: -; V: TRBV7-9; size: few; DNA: TGTGCCAGCGGAGGAAGAGAATCACCCCTCCACTTT; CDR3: CASGGRESPLHF
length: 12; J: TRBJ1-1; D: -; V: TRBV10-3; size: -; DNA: TGTGCCATCAGTGATGCGAACACTGAAGCTTTCTTT; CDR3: CAISDANTEAFF
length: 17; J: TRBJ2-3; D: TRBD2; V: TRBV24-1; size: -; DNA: TGTGCCACCAGTGATTTGGACGGCGGGGGACCTAAAGATACGCAGTATTTT; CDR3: CATSDLDGGGPKDTQYF
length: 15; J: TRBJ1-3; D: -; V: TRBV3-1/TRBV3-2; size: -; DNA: TGTGCCAGCAGCCAAACTCAACCCTCTGGAAACACCATATATTTT; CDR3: CASSQTQPSGNTIYF